The 28 T cell receptor beta chains listed next were all sequenced from one sample in a study of early T cells in non-severe SARS-CoV-2 infection. TCRdb independently ran MiXCR on the 5' RACE reads; one entry per CDR3 protein. The sample holds about 58,000 distinct CDR3 sequences, 10% to 15% seen once. Sequenced input: whole blood. These TCRs come from an adult who was a healthcare worker with PCR-confirmed SARS-CoV-2 infection or an uninfected control (not recorded which).

This clonotype was counted a few times. This chain connects TRBV19 to TRBJ2-1; tentatively, D is TRBD1 or TRBD2 (5 bases each). This CDR3 is built from 18 residues. The V end was cut by 6 bases, the J end by 3 bases, with 24 bases between. Germline CDR1 reads LNHDA; CDR2 reads SQIVND (reference sequence). Here the CDR3 DNA reads TGTGCCAGTAGACCGACCCCCCTCTGGGGCGAGGGCTACAATGAGCAGTTCTTC. Translation gives CASRPTPLWGEGYNEQFF.

This clonotype was found a few times. The V and J genes are TRBV28 and TRBJ2-7, with D perhaps TRBD2 (5 bases). Germline V lookup: CDR1 MDHEN, CDR2 SYDVKM. The CDR3 covers 11 residues. V lost 7 bases to trimming and J lost 7 bases, with 11 bases between them. CDR3 in amino acids: CASTRGWEQYF. CDR3 DNA: TGTGCCAGCACACGAGGGTGGGAGCAGTACTTC.

This sequence joins TRBV28 and TRBJ1-4; 10 nucleotides align to TRBD1. Looked up from germline, CDR1 is MDHEN and CDR2 is SYDVKM. This CDR3 spans 15 amino acids. The J segment lost 5 bases and the V segment lost 5 bases, leaving 5 bases of the junction unmatched. In DNA, the CDR3 is TGTGCCAGCAGTGGCTCGGGACAGGGGAATGAAAAACTGTTTTTT. Translated, it gives CASSGSGQGNEKLFF.

This clonotype was detected only a few times. The V and J genes are TRBV12-3 or TRBV12-4 and TRBJ2-1; maybe TRBD2 (5 bases). The CDR3 length is 14 residues. Trimming took off 3 bases at V and 1 base at J, with 7 bases between the two ends. The DNA for the CDR3 is TGTGCCAGCAGTTTTAAGCGGTCCTACAATGAGCAGTTCTTC. Amino acids: CASSFKRSYNEQFF.

The chain joins TRBV9 to TRBJ2-5; D is perhaps TRBD2 (5 bases). This CDR3 comprises 12 residues. Germline values: CDR1 SGDLS, CDR2 YYNGEE. Trimming left V 3 bases short and J 5 bases short, with 8 bases between. CDR3 sequence reads: CASSARGETQYF. The CDR3 nucleotides are TGTGCCAGCAGCGCCCGAGGGGAGACCCAGTACTTC.

The V gene is TRBV10-3, the J gene TRBJ1-1; D might be TRBD1 (6 bases). Trimming pared 5 bases from V and 1 base from J, leaving 14 bases between. Per the germline V gene, CDR1 is ENHRY and CDR2 is SYGVKD. The CDR3 is 15 amino acids. CDR3 sequence (DNA): TGTGCCATCAGTCCGAGAGGGGGATCGAACACTGAAGCTTTCTTT. Translation gives CAISPRGGSNTEAFF.

This clonotype turned up a few times. This chain links TRBV18 with TRBJ2-5, with TRBD2 matching 11 bases. With 5 bases clipped from V and 5 bases from J, the junction kept 4 bases outside the gene matches. Germline V CDR1 and CDR2: KGHSH, LQKENI. There are 14 residues in the CDR3. The chain's CDR3 is CASSAGLAEETQYF. The CDR3 coding sequence is TGTGCCAGCTCAGCGGGACTAGCGGAGGAGACCCAGTACTTC.

CDR3 residues: CSVAWGQGANGYTF. The CDR3 DNA reads as TGCAGCGTGGCGTGGGGACAGGGGGCGAATGGCTACACCTTC. The chain joins TRBV29-1 to TRBJ1-2; 12 nucleotides agree with TRBD1. CDR3 size: 14 residues. J gave up 6 bases and V 6 bases, and 8 bases lay outside the gene matches. Germline CDR1 SQVTM, CDR2 ANQGSEA. Looking up the rest from reference TRBV29-1 and TRBJ1-2 gives the full variable domain: SAVISQKPSRDICQRGTSLTIQCQVDSQVTMMFWYRQQPGQSLTLIATANQGSEATYESGFVIDKFPISRPNLTFSTLTVSNMSPEDSSIYLCSVAWGQGANGYTFGSGTRLTVV.

This rearrangement joins TRBV6-5 to TRBJ1-2, with D possibly matching TRBD1 (5 bases). Germline V lookup: CDR1 MNHEY, CDR2 SVGAGI. The CDR3 has 14 amino acids. V was clipped by 5 bases and J by 5 bases, with 15 bases between them. CDR3 protein: CASSPPGRGYGYTF. The CDR3 nucleotides read TGTGCCAGCAGTCCCCCGGGCCGGGGGTATGGCTACACCTTC.

The sample holds many counts of this clonotype. The V call is TRBV7-2, the J call TRBJ2-1; the match to TRBD2 covers 9 bases. Germline loops: CDR1 SGHTA, CDR2 FQGNSA. After removal of 5 bases from V and 5 bases from J, the junction contained 7 bases not matched to a gene. This CDR3 is built from 15 residues. This chain's CDR3 is CASSPSGLANNEQFF. The CDR3 nucleotides read TGTGCCAGCAGCCCATCGGGACTAGCCAACAATGAGCAGTTCTTC.

In this sample, this clonotype turned up a few times. The CDR3 sequence is CSALNPKAGIGETQYF. CDR3 nucleotide sequence: TGCAGTGCTCTTAACCCCAAGGCGGGAATCGGAGAGACCCAGTACTTC. This chain uses TRBV20-1 with TRBJ2-5; perhaps TRBD2 as D (6 bases). The V gene lost 5 bases and the J gene lost 4 bases, with 23 bases spanning the gap. This CDR3 has 16 amino acids. The V gene's germline CDR1 is DFQATT and CDR2 SNEGSKA (reference sequence).

This clonotype was picked up many times. The chain employs TRBV18 and TRBJ1-4; a weak D match, TRBD1 (5 bases). The CDR3 is 15 amino acids. The V gene's germline CDR1 is KGHSH and CDR2 LQKENI. V lost 4 bases and J 8 bases, leaving 17 bases between the germline ends. This CDR3 is CASSLVLGRGEKLFF. CDR3 nucleotides: TGTGCCAGCTCACTCGTCCTGGGGCGTGGGGAAAAACTGTTTTTT.

This clonotype was seen a handful of times. This sequence joins TRBV6-5 and TRBJ1-5; D is possibly TRBD1 (6 bases). The germline V gene encodes CDR1 MNHEY and CDR2 SVGAGI. The V end was cut by 6 bases, the J end by 5 bases, with 11 bases between. CDR3 length equals 13 residues. As DNA, the CDR3 is TGTGCCAGCAGCCTAGGGGGGTATCAGCCCCAGCATTTT. It encodes CASSLGGYQPQHF.

This clonotype occurred a few times. V usage is TRBV5-1 and J usage is TRBJ2-2; D possibly corresponds to TRBD1 (6 bases). The CDR3 extends over 15 amino acids. CDR1 is SGHRS, CDR2 YFSETQ, per germline. V lost 4 bases, J lost 1 base, and 11 bases lay in between. As DNA, the CDR3 is TGCGCCAGCAGCACAGGACAGCGGAACACCGGGGAGCTGTTTTTT. It encodes CASSTGQRNTGELFF.

The chain joins TRBV5-1 to TRBJ2-3; 13 bases map to TRBD2. Germline lookup yields CDR1 SGHRS and CDR2 YFSETQ. Trimming cost V 4 bases and J 2 bases; bases outside gene matches: 10. The CDR3 spans 18 residues. The CDR3 is CASSQGTGTSGATDTQYF. CDR3 sequence (DNA): TGCGCCAGCAGCCAAGGTACTGGGACTAGCGGGGCCACAGATACGCAGTATTTT.

This clonotype was counted ten times or more. The chain is built from TRBV24-1 and TRBJ2-7, with a tentative D call TRBD1 (6 bases). Germline assignment: CDR1 KGHDR and CDR2 SFDVKD. The CDR3 has 12 amino acids. Trimming removed 4 bases from V and 3 bases from J, with 6 bases in between. CDR3 loop: CATSEGGYEQYF. The CDR3 nucleotides are TGTGCCACCAGTGAAGGGGGCTACGAGCAGTACTTC.

The sample holds many counts of this clonotype. The rearrangement joins TRBV9 to TRBJ2-7; D possibly corresponds to TRBD1 (5 bases). Germline V gene sequence: CDR1 SGDLS, CDR2 YYNGEE. V lost 2 bases and J lost 5, with 14 bases in between. The CDR3 is 14 residues long. The DNA of the CDR3 is TGTGCCAGCAGCGTCCGGCCCAGGGAAGACGAGCAGTACTTC. Its translation is CASSVRPREDEQYF.

This clonotype was seen many times. The chain links TRBV5-5 to TRBJ2-7; 9 bases map to TRBD2. The CDR3 contains 14 residues. CDR1 and CDR2 (germline): SGHKS, YYEKEE (reference sequence). The trim removed 2 bases at V and 7 bases at J, leaving 7 bases unmatched. The CDR3 region has the DNA TGTGCCAGCAGCTTAATGGCGGGAGGGCGGGAGCAGTACTTC. Protein product: CASSLMAGGREQYF.

V and J are TRBV6-6 and TRBJ1-2, with TRBD1 matching 7 bases. CDR1 is MNHNY and CDR2 is SVGAGI in the germline V gene (reference sequence). CDR3 size: 12 residues. Trimming removed 5 bases from V and 8 bases from J; junction bases left unmatched: 5. CDR3 region: CASSRDSTGYTF. The CDR3 nucleotides are TGTGCCAGCAGTCGGGACAGTACCGGCTACACCTTC.

The chain is built from TRBV7-9 and TRBJ2-7, with TRBD2 matching over 11 bases. The length of the CDR3 is 15 residues. Germline CDR1 and CDR2: SEHNR and FQNEAQ (reference sequence). The V and J ends lost 4 bases and 3 bases, in that order; junction bases with no gene match: 5. The CDR3 region is CASSSGLAGLYEQYF. DNA of the CDR3: TGTGCCAGCAGCTCCGGACTAGCGGGCCTCTACGAGCAGTACTTC.

Ten or more counts support this clonotype. The V call is TRBV7-2, the J call TRBJ2-7; D uncertain. Germline V gene data show CDR1 as SGHTA and CDR2 as FQGNSA. CDR3 size: 16 residues. Trimming took off 1 base at V and 2 bases at J, with 15 bases between the two ends. CDR3 sequence: CASSLGSYGVTYEQYF. CDR3 DNA: TGTGCCAGCAGCTTAGGTAGCTACGGCGTTACCTACGAGCAGTACTTC.

This clonotype was counted a few times. This chain uses TRBV20-1 with TRBJ2-7; D unclear. V lost 3 bases, J lost 3 bases, and 15 bases lay in between. The CDR3 contains 14 residues. CDR1 and CDR2 (germline): DFQATT, SNEGSKA (reference sequence). CDR3 amino acids: CSASDLSGFYEQYF. DNA of the CDR3: TGCAGTGCTAGTGATTTATCCGGTTTCTACGAGCAGTACTTC.

This clonotype was observed a handful of times. The V call is TRBV6-6, the J call TRBJ1-1; 11 nucleotides agree with TRBD1. The CDR3 has 16 residues. Germline CDR1 is MNHNY and CDR2 is SVGAGI (reference sequence). Trimming took 0 bases from V and 4 from J; bases not matched to a gene: 4. CDR3 nucleotides: TGTGCCAGCAGTTACTCGGCCGGGACAGGGGGCACTGAAGCTTTCTTT. Translated, it gives CASSYSAGTGGTEAFF.

The gene calls are TRBV24-1 and TRBJ2-1, with 9 bases lining up with TRBD1. Germline V CDR1 and CDR2: KGHDR, SFDVKD. J gave up 10 bases and V 2 bases, and 8 bases lay outside the gene matches. CDR3 length equals 15 residues. The CDR3 here is CATSDYTTGGYEQFF. The CDR3 DNA reads TGTGCCACCAGTGATTACACCACAGGGGGCTACGAGCAGTTCTTC.

This chain uses TRBV12-5 with TRBJ1-1, with D unresolved. V lost 2 bases, J lost 5 bases, and 15 bases lay in between. This CDR3 contains 15 residues. Germline CDR1 LGHNT, CDR2 FRNRAP. The CDR3 bases are TGTGCTAGTGGTTTGTCCCCAGTGGGAGGGACTGAAGCTTTCTTT. It encodes CASGLSPVGGTEAFF.

The table lists this clonotype with a few counts. This chain joins TRBV4-2 and TRBJ2-3, with 7 bases fitting TRBD2. The J segment lost 4 bases and the V segment lost 2 bases, leaving 9 bases of the junction unmatched. CDR1 is LGHNA, CDR2 YNFKEQ, per germline. This CDR3 contains 16 residues. The CDR3 bases are TGTGCCAGCAGCCAACCGGGGACTAACCCACCAGATACGCAGTATTTT. Translating it yields CASSQPGTNPPDTQYF.

This clonotype was seen ten or more times. V is TRBV27 and J is TRBJ2-1; 7 nucleotides match TRBD1. Trimming took 5 bases from V and 2 from J; bases not matched to a gene: 6. CDR1 is MNHEY and CDR2 is SMNVEV in the germline V gene (reference sequence). The CDR3 totals 15 residues. The CDR3 bases are TGTGCCAGCAGTCTCTCAGGGGGTACCTACAATGAGCAGTTCTTC. Its translation is CASSLSGGTYNEQFF.

This clonotype was found once. The chain couples TRBV29-1 to TRBJ2-1; D is unresolved. The germline gives CDR1 SQVTM, CDR2 ANQGSEA. V shed 0 bases and J shed 4 bases, with 4 bases lying between them. The CDR3 extends over 12 amino acids. The chain's CDR3 is CSVEDRYNEQFF. The CDR3, as DNA: TGCAGCGTTGAAGATCGTTACAATGAGCAGTTCTTC.